Listed below are T cell receptor beta chains from one sample, sequenced in a study of T cell repertoires in cytomegalovirus infection. Their antigen targets remain unknown. In TCRdb, the reads were re-called with MiXCR into one record per CDR3 protein. The table shows approximately 910,000 distinct CDR3 sequences, with approximately 33% occurring only once. This material consisted of cultured CD8+ T cells from PBMCs, taken from culture after CMV antigen stimulation. These receptors were obtained from a human donor in good health (CMV status not recorded). Some clones in this sample may be carry-over from other donors' samples. The CDR3 runs from the conserved cysteine through the conserved F or W. A D gene is named only where the DNA matches it firmly. Clone size, where shown, is once, few, many, or a class for clones that have expanded.

TRBJ2-5	few	TRBV10-3	TRBD1	CAISDPSMSGTGVPQETQYF
TRBJ2-7	NA	TRBV5-6	TRBD1	CASSLKGAIAEQYF
TRBJ1-1	few	TRBV27	TRBD1	CASRSGTGGDYTEAFF
TRBJ2-1	NA	TRBV2	NA	CASSPLSRASSYNEQFF
TRBJ2-2	many	TRBV7-6	TRBD1	CASSHDRDREAIGVNTGELFF
TRBJ2-1	many	TRBV7-6	NA	CASSLRGGSNEQFF
TRBJ2-5	NA	TRBV12-3/TRBV12-4	NA	CATRWRAETQYF
TRBJ2-1	NA	TRBV5-4	TRBD1	CASSDRVYYEQFF
TRBJ2-7	few	TRBV7-2	NA	CASSLAAQVHEQYF
TRBJ2-1	many	TRBV7-9	NA	CASTPLPGAGDSNEQFF
TRBJ1-5	NA	TRBV4-2	TRBD1	CASSQDGGTVLSNQPQHF
TRBJ2-1	NA	TRBV19	NA	CASSSQSSWNEQFF
TRBJ2-7	many	TRBV10-1	NA	CASSESGSYEQYF
TRBJ2-2	NA	TRBV10-3	NA	CAISSTKAGQRNTGELFF
TRBJ2-7	few	TRBV4-1	TRBD2	CASSHELAGVAGEQYF
TRBJ1-1	many	TRBV7-9	NA	CASSLGPRGPGTEAFF
TRBJ2-4	few	TRBV6-1	TRBD1	CASSGTGFDIQYF
TRBJ2-3	NA	TRBV5-4	TRBD2	CATLAGGGTDTQYF
TRBJ2-3	few	TRBV4-1	NA	CASSQDDVSTDTQYF
TRBJ2-1	few	TRBV19	NA	CASSISSYTGGGNEQFF
TRBJ2-5	NA	TRBV10-2	NA	CASSLDGMTQYF
TRBJ2-5	NA	TRBV20-1	TRBD2	CSATPPGRGETRGETQYF
TRBJ1-3	many	TRBV18	NA	CASSPGRESGNTIYF
TRBJ2-5	NA	TRBV7-8	TRBD1	CASSQTGGQGQETQYF
TRBJ1-1	few	TRBV19	NA	CASSMWGVSLNTEAFF
TRBJ1-5	NA	TRBV11-2	NA	CASSQTGRQPQHF
TRBJ2-5	NA	TRBV20-1	TRBD2	CSASGEGETQYF
TRBJ2-7	NA	TRBV7-8	TRBD2	CASSFGGEGEQYF
TRBJ1-2	NA	TRBV29-1	TRBD1	CSSTGVKNYGYTF
TRBJ2-1	NA	TRBV4-3	NA	CASSQDQDPAYNEQFF
TRBJ2-2	NA	TRBV7-3	TRBD1	CASSPQDRGGELFF
TRBJ2-5	NA	TRBV7-6	NA	CASSPRDGPPQETQCF
TRBJ1-1	NA	TRBV6-6	NA	CANSHRDTEAFF
TRBJ1-1	NA	TRBV7-2	TRBD1	CASSLASGQWGNTEAFF
TRBJ1-5	NA	TRBV7-9	NA	CASTSSDRLNGQPQHF
TRBJ1-6	few	TRBV28	NA	CASTFHPGSPYNSPLHF
TRBJ2-5	NA	TRBV6-2/TRBV6-3	NA	CASRKGTGEFF
TRBJ1-4	NA	TRBV4-1	NA	CASSRPTRVDEKLFF